The 2 T cell receptor beta chains given below trace back to one sample, sequenced in a study of blood T cell repertoires in COVID-19. Libraries were prepared by immunoSEQ multiplex PCR; TCRdb keeps only in-frame clonotypes and omits some of them. The sample holds about 99,000 clones, around nine tenths seen once. Sequenced input: peripheral blood. The receptor set was obtained from a human donor in a cohort sampled during active COVID-19.

The chain uses TRBV6-5 and TRBJ2-1; 9 nucleotides align to TRBD2. Looked up from germline, CDR1 is MNHEY and CDR2 is SVGAGI. The ends lost 4 bases at V and 14 bases at J; junction bases unmatched: 6. The CDR3 has 12 residues. CDR3 sequence reads: CASSFLAGVEFF. DNA of the CDR3: TGTGCCAGCAGTTTTTTAGCGGGAGTCGAGTTCTTC.

The chain carries TRBV30 and TRBJ2-1; 7 bases fit TRBD1. The germline V gene has CDR1 GTSNPN and CDR2 SVGIG (reference sequence). J lost 14 bases, V lost 0 bases, and 7 bases had no gene match. CDR3 length: 12 amino acids. CDR3 amino acids: CAWSVLRGREFF. The CDR3 coding sequence is TGTGCCTGGAGTGTACTGAGGGGGCGCGAGTTCTTC.